The following is a T cell receptor beta chain sequence with its context. Its antigen is still unknown. This specimen belongs to a study of cytomegalovirus exposure and HLA in healthy donors. 60 Vbeta and 13 Jbeta primers were used in PCR. This table comes from immunoSEQ multiplex PCR, and its TCRdb copy is limited to in-frame clones, with some not included. There are 100,000 to 150,000 clones in the sample; over 65% occur only once, and approximately 11% lies in the top ten. Overall study results and limits: The likely explanation for a cluster of highly shared sequence variants was sequencing artifact. For most TCR sequences rarity was the rule, although some public TCRs occurred in many donors. About 180 TCR beta chains were listed as cytomegalovirus-associated.

The donors, nominally healthy at sampling, likely had unrecorded immune exposures. Sequencing was performed on PBMCs. This clonotype was sampled from a man aged 25-40 years in good health and CMV-seropositive.

In DNA form, the CDR3 reads TGCGCCAGCAGCTTAGGGACAAGTGAAGCTTTCTTT. Residues: CASSLGTSEAFF. V is TRBV5-1 and J is TRBJ1-1, with D perhaps matching TRBD1 (6 bases). The V and J ends lost 2 bases and 7 bases respectively, with 9 bases between them. This CDR3 spans 12 amino acids. CDR1 SGHRS and CDR2 YFSETQ come from the germline V gene.